This T cell receptor beta chain was sequenced during a study of blood T cell repertoires in COVID-19. Original analysis: For nucleated cells, counts were estimated from reference gene primer amplification. The data were produced by immunoSEQ multiplex PCR, yet TCRdb's version contains in-frame clones alone and is incomplete. V and J calls and clone size are given by that table; D and trimming were obtained from the DNA. The table has approximately 240,000 clones, nearly 85% seen once. CDR3 length: 13 amino acids. Germline CDR1 reads MNHEY; CDR2 reads SVGAGI. J was trimmed by 7 bases and V by 6 bases; bases with no gene match: 4.

Sequenced sample: peripheral blood. The gene calls are TRBV6-5 and TRBJ1-4; 8 bases are shared with TRBD1. This TCR was recovered from a woman in her 30s with COVID-19, enrolled during active disease. This CDR3 is CASRGQGGEKLFF. The CDR3 region has the DNA TGTGCCAGCAGAGGACAGGGAGGTGAAAAACTGTTTTTT.